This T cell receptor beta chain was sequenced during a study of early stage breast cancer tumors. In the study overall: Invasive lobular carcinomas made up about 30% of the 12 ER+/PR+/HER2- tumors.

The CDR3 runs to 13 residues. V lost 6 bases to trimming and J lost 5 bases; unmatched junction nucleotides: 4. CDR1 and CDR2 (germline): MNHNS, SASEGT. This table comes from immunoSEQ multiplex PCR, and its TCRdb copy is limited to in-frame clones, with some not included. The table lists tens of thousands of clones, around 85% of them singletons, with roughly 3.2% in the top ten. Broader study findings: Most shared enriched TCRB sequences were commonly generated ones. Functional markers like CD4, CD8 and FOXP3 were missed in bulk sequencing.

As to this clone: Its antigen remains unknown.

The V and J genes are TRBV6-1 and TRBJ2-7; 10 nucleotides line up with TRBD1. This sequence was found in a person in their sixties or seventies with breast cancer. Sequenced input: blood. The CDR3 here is CASRGTGDHEQYF. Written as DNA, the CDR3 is TGTGCCAGCAGGGGGACAGGGGACCACGAGCAGTACTTC.